This TCR beta chain emerged from a study of human T cells and chemical hapten exposure. Broader study findings: Patch test score rose with PT1 expanded TCRs, significant at 8, 16, 32, not 4.

Specified time point: pre-sensitization, week 0. Sample treatment: therapeutic diphenylcyclopropenone sensitization with weekly scalp DPC. The donor pool consisted of alopecia patients aged 18 to 70 years, considered suitable for DPC. The sample holds many counts of this clonotype. Its antigen is still unknown. For the library, individual cDNA molecules each received unique molecular identifiers. Methods used by the authors: A per-sample median of around 100,000 TCRs was observed, with a range of roughly 20,000 to 750,000. Each CDR3 protein gets one entry after TCRdb re-called the RACE reads with MiXCR. The V and J calls come from TCRdb's annotation, not from the publication. The profile shows roughly 81,000 distinct CDR3 sequences, roughly 8.5% of them singletons. The TCR originated in a man aged 35 to 55 with alopecia areata. Some clones in this sample may be carry-over from other donors' samples. This sample comprised whole blood, obtained in connection with sensitization to the hapten diphenylcyclopropenone (DPC).

For the CDR3, the DNA is TGTGCCAGCAGTTACTCTTCCGGAGCGGGAGGGCCTGGAGGTACAGATACGCAGTATTTT. It specifies CASSYSSGAGGPGGTDTQYF. V usage is TRBV6-2 or TRBV6-3 and J usage is TRBJ2-3, with 10 bases lining up with TRBD2. V gave up 0 bases and J gave up 3 bases; unmatched junction bases: 15. CDR3 length equals 20 residues. Germline V gene lookup returns CDR1 MNHEY and CDR2 SVGEGT.